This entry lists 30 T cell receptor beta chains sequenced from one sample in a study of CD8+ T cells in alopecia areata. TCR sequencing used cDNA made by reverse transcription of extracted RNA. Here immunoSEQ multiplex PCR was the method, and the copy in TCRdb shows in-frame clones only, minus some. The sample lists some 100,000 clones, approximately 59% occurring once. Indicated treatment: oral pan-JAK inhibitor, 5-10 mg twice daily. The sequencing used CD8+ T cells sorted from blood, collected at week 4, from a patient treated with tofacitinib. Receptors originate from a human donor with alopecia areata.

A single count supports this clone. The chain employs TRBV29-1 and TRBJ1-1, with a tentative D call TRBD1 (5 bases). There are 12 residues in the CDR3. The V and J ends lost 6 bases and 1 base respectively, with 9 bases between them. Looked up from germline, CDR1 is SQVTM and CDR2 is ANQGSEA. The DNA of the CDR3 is TGCAGCGTATTGCAGGGGAACACTGAAGCTTTCTTT. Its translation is CSVLQGNTEAFF.

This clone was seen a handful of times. The CDR3 loop reads CASRDRGLDNEQFF. The CDR3 coding sequence is TGCGCCAGCAGGGATAGGGGGTTGGACAATGAGCAGTTCTTC. The rearrangement joins TRBV4-1 to TRBJ2-1; TRBD1 is a possible D gene (6 bases). The CDR3 extends over 14 amino acids. V was clipped by 6 bases and J by 5 bases, with 14 bases between them. The germline gives CDR1 MGHRA, CDR2 YSYEKL.

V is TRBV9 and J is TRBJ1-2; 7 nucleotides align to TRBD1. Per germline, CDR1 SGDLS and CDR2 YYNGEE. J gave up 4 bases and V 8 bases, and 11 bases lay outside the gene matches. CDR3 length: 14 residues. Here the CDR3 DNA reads TGTGCCAGTTCCTTACCGGGACAGAGCTATGGCTACACCTTC. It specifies CASSLPGQSYGYTF.

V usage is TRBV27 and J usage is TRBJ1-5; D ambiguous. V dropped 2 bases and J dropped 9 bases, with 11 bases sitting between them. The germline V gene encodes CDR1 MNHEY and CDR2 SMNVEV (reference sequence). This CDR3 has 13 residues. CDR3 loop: CASSLPPAGPQHF. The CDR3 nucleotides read TGTGCCAGCAGTTTACCCCCGGCGGGGCCCCAGCATTTT.

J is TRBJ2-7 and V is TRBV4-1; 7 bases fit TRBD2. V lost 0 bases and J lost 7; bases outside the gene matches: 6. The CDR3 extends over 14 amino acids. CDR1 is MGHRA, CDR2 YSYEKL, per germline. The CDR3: CASSQESGAGEQYF. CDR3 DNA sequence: TGCGCCAGCAGCCAAGAGTCAGGAGCGGGGGAGCAGTACTTC.

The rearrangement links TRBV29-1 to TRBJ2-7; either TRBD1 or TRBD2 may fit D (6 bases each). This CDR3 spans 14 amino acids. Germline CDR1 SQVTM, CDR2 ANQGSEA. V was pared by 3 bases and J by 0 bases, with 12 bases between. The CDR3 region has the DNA TGCAGCGTTGATGCCGGGGGCAGCTCCTACGAGCAGTACTTC. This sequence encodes CSVDAGGSSYEQYF.

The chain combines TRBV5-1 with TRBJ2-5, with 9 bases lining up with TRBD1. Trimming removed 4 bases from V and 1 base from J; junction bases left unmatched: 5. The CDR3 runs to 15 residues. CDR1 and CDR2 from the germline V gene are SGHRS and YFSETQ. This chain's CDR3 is CASSHRQGGQETQYF. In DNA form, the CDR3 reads TGCGCCAGCAGCCACAGACAGGGGGGCCAAGAGACCCAGTACTTC.

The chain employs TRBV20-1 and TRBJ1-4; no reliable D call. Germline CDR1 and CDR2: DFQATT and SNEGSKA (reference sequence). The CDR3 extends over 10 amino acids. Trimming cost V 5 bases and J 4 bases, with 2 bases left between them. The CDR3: CSADNEKLFF. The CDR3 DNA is TGCAGTGCTGATAATGAAAAACTGTTTTTT.

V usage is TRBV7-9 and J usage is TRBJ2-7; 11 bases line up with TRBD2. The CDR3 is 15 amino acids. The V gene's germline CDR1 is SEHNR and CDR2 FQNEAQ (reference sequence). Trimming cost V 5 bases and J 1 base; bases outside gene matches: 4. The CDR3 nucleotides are TGTGCCAGCAGCATACTAGCGGGAGCATCCTACGAGCAGTACTTC. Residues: CASSILAGASYEQYF.

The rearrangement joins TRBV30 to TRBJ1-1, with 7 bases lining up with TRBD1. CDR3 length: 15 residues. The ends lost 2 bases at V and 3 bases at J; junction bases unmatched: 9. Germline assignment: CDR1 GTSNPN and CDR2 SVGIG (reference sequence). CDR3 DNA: TGTGCCTGGAGTCTACCGACAGGGCGGCACACTGAAGCTTTCTTT. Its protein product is CAWSLPTGRHTEAFF.

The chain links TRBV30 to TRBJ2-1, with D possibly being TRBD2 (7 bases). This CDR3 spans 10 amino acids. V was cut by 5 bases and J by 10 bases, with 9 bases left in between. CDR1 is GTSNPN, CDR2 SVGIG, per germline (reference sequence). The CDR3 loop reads CAWAGAEQFF. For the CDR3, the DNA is TGTGCCTGGGCGGGGGCAGAGCAGTTCTTC. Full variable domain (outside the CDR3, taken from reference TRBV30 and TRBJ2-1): SQTIHQWPATLVQPVGSPLSLECTVEGTSNPNLYWYRQAAGRGLQLLFYSVGIGQISSEVPQNLSASRPQDRQFILSSKKLLLSDSGFYLCAWAGAEQFFGPGTRLTVL.

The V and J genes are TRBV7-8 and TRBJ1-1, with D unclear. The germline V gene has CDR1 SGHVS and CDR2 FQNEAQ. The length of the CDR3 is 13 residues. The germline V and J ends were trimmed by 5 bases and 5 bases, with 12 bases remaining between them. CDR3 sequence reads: CASSPTVETEAFF. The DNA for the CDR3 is TGTGCCAGCAGCCCTACAGTGGAGACTGAAGCTTTCTTT.

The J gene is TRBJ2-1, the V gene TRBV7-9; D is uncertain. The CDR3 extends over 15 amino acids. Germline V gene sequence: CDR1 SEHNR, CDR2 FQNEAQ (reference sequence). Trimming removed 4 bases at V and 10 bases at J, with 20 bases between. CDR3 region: CASSSRKGPVGEQFF. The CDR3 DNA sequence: TGTGCCAGCAGCTCCCGAAAGGGCCCCGTAGGGGAGCAGTTCTTC.

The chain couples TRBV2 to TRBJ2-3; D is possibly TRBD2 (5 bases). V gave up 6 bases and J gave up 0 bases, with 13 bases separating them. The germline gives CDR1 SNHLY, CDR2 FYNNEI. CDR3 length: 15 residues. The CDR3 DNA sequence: TGTGCCAGCAGGGACTCTGGCGGGAGCACAGATACGCAGTATTTT. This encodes CASRDSGGSTDTQYF.

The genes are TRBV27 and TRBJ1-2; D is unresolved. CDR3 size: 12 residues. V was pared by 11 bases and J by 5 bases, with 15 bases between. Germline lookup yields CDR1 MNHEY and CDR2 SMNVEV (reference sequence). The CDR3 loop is CAAGNLGYGYTF. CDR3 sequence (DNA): TGTGCCGCTGGAAATTTGGGGTATGGCTACACCTTC.

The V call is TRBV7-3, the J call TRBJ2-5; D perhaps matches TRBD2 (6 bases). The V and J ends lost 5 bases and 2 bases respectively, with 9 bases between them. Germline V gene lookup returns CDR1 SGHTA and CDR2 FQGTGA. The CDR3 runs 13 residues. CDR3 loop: CASSTGLQETQYF. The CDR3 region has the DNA TGTGCCAGCAGCACCGGACTACAAGAGACCCAGTACTTC.

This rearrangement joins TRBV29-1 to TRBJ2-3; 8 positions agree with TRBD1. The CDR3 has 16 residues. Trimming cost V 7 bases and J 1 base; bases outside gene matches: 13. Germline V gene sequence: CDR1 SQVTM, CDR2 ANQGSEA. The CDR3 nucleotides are TGCAGCGCCCTACCAACTGGACAGGGAGGCACAGATACGCAGTATTTT. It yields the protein CSALPTGQGGTDTQYF.

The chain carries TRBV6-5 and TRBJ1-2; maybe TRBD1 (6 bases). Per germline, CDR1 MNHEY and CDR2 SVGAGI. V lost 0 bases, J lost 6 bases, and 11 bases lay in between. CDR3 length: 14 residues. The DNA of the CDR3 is TGTGCCAGCAGTTACTCGAGACAGGTCGATGGCTACACCTTC. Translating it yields CASSYSRQVDGYTF.

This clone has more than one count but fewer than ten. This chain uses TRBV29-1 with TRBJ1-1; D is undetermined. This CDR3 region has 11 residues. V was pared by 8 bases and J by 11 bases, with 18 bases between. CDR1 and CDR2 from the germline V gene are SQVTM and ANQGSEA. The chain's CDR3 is CSPDPHPGAFF. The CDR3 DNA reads TGCAGCCCCGATCCACACCCCGGGGCTTTCTTT.

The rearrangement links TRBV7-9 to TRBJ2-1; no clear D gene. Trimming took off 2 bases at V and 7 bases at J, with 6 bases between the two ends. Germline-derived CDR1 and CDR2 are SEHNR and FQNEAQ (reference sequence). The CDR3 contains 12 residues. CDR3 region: CASSLRDNEQFF. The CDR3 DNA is TGTGCCAGCAGCTTAAGGGATAATGAGCAGTTCTTC.

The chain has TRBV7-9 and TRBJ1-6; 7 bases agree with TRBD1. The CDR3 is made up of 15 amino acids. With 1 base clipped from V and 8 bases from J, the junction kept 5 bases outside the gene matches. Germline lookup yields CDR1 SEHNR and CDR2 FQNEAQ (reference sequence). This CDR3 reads CASSLEGAGDSPLHF. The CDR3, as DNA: TGTGCCAGCAGCTTAGAGGGGGCTGGGGATTCACCCCTCCACTTT.

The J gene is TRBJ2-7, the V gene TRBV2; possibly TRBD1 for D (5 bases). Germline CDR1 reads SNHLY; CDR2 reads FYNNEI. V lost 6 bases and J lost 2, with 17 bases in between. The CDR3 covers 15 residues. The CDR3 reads CASSVALGVTYEQYF. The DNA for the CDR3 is TGTGCCAGCAGCGTAGCTTTAGGGGTTACCTACGAGCAGTACTTC.

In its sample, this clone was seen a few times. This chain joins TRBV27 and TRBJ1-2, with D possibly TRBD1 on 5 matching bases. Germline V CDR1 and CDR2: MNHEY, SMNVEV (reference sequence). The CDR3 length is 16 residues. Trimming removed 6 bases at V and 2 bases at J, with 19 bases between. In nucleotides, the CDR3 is TGTGCCAGCAGCCCCTACTTGTCGACAGTAAACTATGGCTACACCTTC. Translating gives CASSPYLSTVNYGYTF.

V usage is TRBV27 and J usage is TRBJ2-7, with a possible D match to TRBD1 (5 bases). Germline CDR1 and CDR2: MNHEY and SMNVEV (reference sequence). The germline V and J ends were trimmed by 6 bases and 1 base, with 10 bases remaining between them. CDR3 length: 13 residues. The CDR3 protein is CASSHRQSYEQYF. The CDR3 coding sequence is TGTGCCAGCAGCCACAGGCAGTCCTACGAGCAGTACTTC.

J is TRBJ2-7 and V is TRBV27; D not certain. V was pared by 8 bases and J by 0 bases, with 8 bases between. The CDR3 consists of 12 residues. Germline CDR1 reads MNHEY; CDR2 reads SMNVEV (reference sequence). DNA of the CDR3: TGTGCCAGCGCTACAGTCTCCTACGAGCAGTACTTC. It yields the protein CASATVSYEQYF.

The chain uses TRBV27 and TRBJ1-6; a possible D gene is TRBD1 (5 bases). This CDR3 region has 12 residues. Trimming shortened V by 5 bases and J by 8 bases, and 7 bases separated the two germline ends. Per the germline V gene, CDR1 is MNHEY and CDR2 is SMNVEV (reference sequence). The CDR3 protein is CASSPGYSPLHF. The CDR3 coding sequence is TGTGCCAGCAGTCCAGGGTATTCACCCCTCCACTTT.

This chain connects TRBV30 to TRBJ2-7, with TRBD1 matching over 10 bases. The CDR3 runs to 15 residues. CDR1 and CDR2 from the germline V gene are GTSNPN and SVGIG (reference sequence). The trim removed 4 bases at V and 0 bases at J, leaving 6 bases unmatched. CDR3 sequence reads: CAWNSWDRGSYEQYF. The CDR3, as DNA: TGTGCCTGGAACAGCTGGGACAGGGGCTCCTACGAGCAGTACTTC.

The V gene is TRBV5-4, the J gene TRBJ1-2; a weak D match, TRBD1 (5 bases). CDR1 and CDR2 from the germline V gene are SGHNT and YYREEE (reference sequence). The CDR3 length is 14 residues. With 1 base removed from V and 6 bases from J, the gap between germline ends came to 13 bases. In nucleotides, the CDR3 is TGTGCCAGCAGCTTGAGGGGCAGGGCTGATGGCTACACCTTC. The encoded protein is CASSLRGRADGYTF.

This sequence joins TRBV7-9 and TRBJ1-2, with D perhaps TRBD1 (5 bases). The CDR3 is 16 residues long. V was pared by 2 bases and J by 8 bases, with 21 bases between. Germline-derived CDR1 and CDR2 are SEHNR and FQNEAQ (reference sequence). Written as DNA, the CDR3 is TGTGCCAGCAGCTTACTAACCCAGCAGGGCTCACGAGGCTACACCTTC. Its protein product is CASSLLTQQGSRGYTF.

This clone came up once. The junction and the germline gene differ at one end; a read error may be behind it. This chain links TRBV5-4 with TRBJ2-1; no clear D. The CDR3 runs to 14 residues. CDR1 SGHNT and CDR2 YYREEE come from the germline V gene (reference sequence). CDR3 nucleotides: TGCGCCAGCAGCCAAGACCTTATTCGGCCCATTAAGTTCTTC. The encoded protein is CASSQDLIRPIKFF.